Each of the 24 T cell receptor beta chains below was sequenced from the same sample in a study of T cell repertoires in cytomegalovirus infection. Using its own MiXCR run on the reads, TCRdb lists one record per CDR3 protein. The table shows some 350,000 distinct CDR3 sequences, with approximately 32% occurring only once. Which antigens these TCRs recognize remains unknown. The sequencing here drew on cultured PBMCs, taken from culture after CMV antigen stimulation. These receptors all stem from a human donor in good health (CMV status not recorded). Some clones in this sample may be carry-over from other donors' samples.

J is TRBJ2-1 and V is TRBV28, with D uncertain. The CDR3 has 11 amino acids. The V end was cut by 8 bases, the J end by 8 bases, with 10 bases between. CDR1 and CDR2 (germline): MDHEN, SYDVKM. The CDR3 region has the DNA TGTGCCAGCCGCGCCTTGGATGAGCAGTTCTTC. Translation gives CASRALDEQFF.

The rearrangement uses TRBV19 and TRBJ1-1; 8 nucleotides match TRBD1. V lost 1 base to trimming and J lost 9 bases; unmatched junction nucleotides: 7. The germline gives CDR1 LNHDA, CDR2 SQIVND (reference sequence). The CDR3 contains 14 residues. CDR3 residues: CASSIAADREKAFF. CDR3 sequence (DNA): TGTGCCAGTAGTATAGCTGCGGACAGGGAGAAAGCTTTCTTT. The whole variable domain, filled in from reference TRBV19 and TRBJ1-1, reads DGGITQSPKYLFRKEGQNVTLSCEQNLNHDAMYWYRQDPGQGLRLIYYSQIVNDFQKGDIAEGYSVSREKKESFPLTVTSAQKNPTAFYLCASSIAADREKAFFGQGTRLTVV.

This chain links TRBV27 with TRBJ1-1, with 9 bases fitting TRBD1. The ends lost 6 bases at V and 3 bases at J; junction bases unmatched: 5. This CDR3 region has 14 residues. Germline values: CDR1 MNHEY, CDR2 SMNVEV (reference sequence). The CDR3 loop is CASRETGGYTEAFF. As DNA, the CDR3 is TGTGCCAGCAGGGAGACAGGGGGTTACACTGAAGCTTTCTTT.

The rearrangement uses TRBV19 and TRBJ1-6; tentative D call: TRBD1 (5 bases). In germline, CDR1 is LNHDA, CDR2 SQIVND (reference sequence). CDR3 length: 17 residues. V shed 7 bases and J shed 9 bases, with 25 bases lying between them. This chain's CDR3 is CASKRRVTRGLVSPLHF. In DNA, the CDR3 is TGTGCCAGTAAAAGGCGAGTAACCCGGGGGTTGGTTTCACCCCTCCACTTT.

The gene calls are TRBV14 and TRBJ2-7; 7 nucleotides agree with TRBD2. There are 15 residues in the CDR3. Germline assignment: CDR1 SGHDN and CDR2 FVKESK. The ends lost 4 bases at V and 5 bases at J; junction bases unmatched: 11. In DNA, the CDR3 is TGTGCCAGCAGCCCTATAGGCGGGAGAATCCACGAGCAGTACTTC. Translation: CASSPIGGRIHEQYF. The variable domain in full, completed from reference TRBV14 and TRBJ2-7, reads EAGVTQFPSHSVIEKGQTVTLRCDPISGHDNLYWYRRVMGKEIKFLLHFVKESKQDESGMPNNRFLAERTGGTYSTLKVQPAELEDSGVYFCASSPIGGRIHEQYFGPGTRLTVT.

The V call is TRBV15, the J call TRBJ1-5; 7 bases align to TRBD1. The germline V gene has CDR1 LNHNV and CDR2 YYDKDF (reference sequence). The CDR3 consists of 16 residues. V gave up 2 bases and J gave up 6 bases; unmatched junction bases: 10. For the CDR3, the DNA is TGTGCCACCAGCAGACCCGACAGGGCCCCTCCTCAGCCCCAGCATTTT. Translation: CATSRPDRAPPQPQHF.

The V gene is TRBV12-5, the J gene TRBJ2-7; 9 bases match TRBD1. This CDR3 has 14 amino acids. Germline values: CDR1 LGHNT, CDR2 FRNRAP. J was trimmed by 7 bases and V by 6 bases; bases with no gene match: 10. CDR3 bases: TGTGCTAGTGGACCCGGGACAGGGTACGAAGAGCAGTACTTC. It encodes CASGPGTGYEEQYF.

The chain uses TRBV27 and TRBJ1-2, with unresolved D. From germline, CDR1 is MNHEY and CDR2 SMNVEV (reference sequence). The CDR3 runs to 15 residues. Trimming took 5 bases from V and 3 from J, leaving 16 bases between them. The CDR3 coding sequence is TGTGCCAGCAGTCCTCGCAGCGACGGGTACTATGGCTACACCTTC. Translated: CASSPRSDGYYGYTF.

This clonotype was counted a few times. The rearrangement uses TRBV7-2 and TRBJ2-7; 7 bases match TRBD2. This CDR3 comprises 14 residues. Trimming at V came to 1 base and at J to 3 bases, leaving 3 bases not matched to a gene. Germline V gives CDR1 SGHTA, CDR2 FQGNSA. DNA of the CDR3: TGTGCCAGCAGCTTAGGCGGGAGAATCTACGAGCAGTACTTC. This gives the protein CASSLGGRIYEQYF.

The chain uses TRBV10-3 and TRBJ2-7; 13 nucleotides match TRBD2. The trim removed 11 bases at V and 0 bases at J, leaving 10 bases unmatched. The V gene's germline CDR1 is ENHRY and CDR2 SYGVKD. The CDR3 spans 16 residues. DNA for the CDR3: TGTGCCGCCAAAGGGACTAGCGGGGACGGCTCCTACGAGCAGTACTTC. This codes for CAAKGTSGDGSYEQYF.

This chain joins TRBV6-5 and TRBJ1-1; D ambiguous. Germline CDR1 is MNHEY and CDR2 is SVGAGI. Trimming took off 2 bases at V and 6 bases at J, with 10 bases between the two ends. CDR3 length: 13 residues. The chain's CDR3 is CASSYGQASEAFF. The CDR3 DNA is TGTGCCAGCAGTTACGGCCAGGCCTCTGAAGCTTTCTTT.

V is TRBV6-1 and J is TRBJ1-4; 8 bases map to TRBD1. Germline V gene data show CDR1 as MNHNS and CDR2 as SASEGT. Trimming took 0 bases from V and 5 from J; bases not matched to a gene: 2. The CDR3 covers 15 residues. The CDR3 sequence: CASSEATGVNEKLFF. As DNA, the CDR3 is TGTGCCAGCAGTGAAGCGACAGGGGTAAATGAAAAACTGTTTTTT.

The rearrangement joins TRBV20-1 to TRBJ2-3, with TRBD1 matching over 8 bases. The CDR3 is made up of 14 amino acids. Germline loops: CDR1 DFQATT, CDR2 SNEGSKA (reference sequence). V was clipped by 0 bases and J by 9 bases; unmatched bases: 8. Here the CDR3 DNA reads TGCAGTGCTAGAGATCAAGGACAGGGTTACACGCAGTATTTT. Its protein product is CSARDQGQGYTQYF.

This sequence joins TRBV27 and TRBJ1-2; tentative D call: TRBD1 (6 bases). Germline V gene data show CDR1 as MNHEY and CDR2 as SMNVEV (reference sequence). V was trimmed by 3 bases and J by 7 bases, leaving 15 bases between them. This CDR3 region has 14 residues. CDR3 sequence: CASSFVGGPRGYTF. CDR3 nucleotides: TGTGCCAGCAGTTTCGTCGGGGGGCCCCGTGGCTACACCTTC.

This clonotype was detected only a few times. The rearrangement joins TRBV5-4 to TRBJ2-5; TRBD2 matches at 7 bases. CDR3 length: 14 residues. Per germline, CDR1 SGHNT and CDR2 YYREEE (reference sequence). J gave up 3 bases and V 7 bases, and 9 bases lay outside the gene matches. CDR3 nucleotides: TGTGCCAGCCACCCCTTAAGCGGGAAAGAGACCCAGTACTTC. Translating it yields CASHPLSGKETQYF.

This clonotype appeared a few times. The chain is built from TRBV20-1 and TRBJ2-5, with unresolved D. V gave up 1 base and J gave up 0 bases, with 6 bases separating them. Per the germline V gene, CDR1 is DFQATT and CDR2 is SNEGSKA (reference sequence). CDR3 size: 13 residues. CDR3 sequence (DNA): TGCAGTGCTAGAGCGGAGAACCAAGAGACCCAGTACTTC. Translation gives CSARAENQETQYF.

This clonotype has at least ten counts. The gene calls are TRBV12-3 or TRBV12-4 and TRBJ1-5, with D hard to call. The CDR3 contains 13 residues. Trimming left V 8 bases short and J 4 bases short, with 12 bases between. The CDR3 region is CASARGGNQPQHF. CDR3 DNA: TGTGCCAGCGCCCGGGGTGGGAATCAGCCCCAGCATTTT.

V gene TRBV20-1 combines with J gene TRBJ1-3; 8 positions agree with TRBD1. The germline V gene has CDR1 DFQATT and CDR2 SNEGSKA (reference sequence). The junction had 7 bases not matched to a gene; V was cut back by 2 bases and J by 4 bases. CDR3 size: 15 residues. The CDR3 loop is CSARLGTGGGNTIYF. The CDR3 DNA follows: TGCAGTGCTAGACTAGGGACAGGAGGCGGAAACACCATATATTTT.

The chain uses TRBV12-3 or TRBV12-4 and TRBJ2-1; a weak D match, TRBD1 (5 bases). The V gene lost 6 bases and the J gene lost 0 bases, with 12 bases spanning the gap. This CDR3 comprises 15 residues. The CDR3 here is CASSRPQASYNEQFF. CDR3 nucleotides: TGTGCCAGCAGCCGCCCACAGGCCTCCTACAATGAGCAGTTCTTC.

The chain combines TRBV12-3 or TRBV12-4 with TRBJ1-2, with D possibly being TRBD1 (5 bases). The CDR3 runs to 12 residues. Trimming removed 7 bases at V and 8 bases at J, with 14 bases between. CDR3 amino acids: CASNGAARGYTF. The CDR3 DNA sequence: TGTGCCAGCAATGGGGCAGCGAGGGGCTACACCTTC.

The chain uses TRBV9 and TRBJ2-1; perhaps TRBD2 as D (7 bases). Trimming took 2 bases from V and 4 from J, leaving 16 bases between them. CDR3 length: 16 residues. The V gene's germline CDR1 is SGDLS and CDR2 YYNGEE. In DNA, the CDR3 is TGTGCCAGCAGCGTCCTGGGGGGGGCCGGGTACAATGAGCAGTTCTTC. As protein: CASSVLGGAGYNEQFF.

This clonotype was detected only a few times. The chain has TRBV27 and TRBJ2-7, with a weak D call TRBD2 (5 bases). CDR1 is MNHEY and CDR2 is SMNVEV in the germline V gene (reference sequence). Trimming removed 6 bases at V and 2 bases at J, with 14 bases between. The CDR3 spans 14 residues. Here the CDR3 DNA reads TGTGCCAGCAGCCTTAGAGGGAGCCCCTACGAGCAGTACTTC. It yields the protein CASSLRGSPYEQYF.

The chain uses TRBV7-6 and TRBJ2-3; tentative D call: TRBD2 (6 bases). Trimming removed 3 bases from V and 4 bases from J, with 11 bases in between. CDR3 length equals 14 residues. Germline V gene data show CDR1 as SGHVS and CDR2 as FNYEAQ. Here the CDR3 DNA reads TGTGCCAGCAGCTTGGGCGGGGTGTCAGATACGCAGTATTTT. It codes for CASSLGGVSDTQYF.

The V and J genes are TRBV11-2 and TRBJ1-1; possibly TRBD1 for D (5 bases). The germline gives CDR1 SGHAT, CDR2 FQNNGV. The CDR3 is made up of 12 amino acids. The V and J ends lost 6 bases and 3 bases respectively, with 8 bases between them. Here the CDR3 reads CASSFRDTEAFF. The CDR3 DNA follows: TGTGCCAGCAGTTTCAGGGACACTGAAGCTTTCTTT.